This record looks at one T cell receptor beta chain sequence and its context. This sample stems from a study of Ad26.COV2.S vaccination and SARS-CoV-2 variants. About the study: Sample donor was a member of the COV1001 Ad26.COV2.S trial arm.

Noted treatment: some 19 received Ad26.COV2.S at low or high dose, single or two shots; several received placebo; per-sample allocation not given. Collection of the samples took place on day 63 after the first injection of vaccine or placebo. CDR3 length equals 15 residues. V was trimmed by 3 bases and J by 5 bases, leaving 15 bases between them. Germline assignment: CDR1 LNHDA and CDR2 SQIVND (reference sequence). Profiling relied on immunoSEQ multiplex PCR, and the TCRdb table lists in-frame clones only, not all of them. The sample shows some 480,000 clones, about 83% of them seen only once. The rearrangement links TRBV19 to TRBJ2-3; TRBD1 is a possible D gene (6 bases). The sequences come from peripheral blood, collected in a trial of Ad26.COV2.S vaccine versus placebo. This sequence was found in a person between 18 and 65 years old who received the Ad26.COV2.S COVID-19 vaccine or a placebo. This CDR3 reads CASSMSGQVGDTQYF. CDR3 bases: TGTGCCAGTAGTATGTCGGGACAAGTGGGAGATACGCAGTATTTT.